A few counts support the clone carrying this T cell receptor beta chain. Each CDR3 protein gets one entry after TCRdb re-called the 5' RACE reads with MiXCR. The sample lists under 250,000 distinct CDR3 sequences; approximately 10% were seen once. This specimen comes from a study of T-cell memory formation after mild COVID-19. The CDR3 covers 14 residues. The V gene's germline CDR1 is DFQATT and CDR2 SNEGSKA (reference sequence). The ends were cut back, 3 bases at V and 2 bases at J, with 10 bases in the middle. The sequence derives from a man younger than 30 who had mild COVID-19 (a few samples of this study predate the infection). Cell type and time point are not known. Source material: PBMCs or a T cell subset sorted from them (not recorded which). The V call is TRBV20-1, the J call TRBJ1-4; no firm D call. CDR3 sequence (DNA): TGCAGTGCTAGTTTCGGGAGTACTAATGAAAAACTGTTTTTT. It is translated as CSASFGSTNEKLFF.